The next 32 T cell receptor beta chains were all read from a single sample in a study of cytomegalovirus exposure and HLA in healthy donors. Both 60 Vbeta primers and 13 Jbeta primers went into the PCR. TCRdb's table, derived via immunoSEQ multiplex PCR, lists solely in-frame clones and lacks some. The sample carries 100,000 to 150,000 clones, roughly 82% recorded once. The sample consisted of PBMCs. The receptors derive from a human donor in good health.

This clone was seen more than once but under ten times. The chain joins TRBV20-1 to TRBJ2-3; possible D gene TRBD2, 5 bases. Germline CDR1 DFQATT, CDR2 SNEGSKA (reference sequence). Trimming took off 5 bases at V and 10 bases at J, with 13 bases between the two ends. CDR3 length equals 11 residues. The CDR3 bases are TGCAGTGCTTTCCGGACCGGGGCGCAGTATTTT. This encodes CSAFRTGAQYF.

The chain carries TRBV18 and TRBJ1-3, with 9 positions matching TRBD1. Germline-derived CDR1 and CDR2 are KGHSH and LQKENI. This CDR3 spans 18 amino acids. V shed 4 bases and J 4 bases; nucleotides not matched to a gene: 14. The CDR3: CASSLVSPGQGSGNTIYF. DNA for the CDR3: TGTGCCAGCTCACTTGTATCCCCGGGACAGGGATCAGGAAACACCATATATTTT.

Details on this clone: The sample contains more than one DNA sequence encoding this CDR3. The CDR3 is CASSPPGTGSYEQYF. CDR3 in DNA: TGTGCCAGCTCACCACCGGGGACAGGGAGCTACGAGCAGTACTTC. The V call is TRBV18, the J call TRBJ2-7; 9 bases line up with TRBD1. With 0 bases clipped from V and 3 bases from J, the junction kept 3 bases outside the gene matches. This CDR3 spans 15 amino acids. Germline CDR1 is KGHSH and CDR2 is LQKENI.

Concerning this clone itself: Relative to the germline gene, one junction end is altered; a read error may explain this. CDR3 region: CSSSIGGQGDQPQHF. The CDR3 bases are TGTTCCAGCAGCATAGGGGGACAGGGGGATCAGCCCCAGCATTTT. V and J are TRBV7-9 and TRBJ1-5; 11 bases align to TRBD1. CDR3 length: 15 residues. CDR1 is SEHNR, CDR2 FQNEAQ, per germline (reference sequence).

The CDR3: CASSKAGGGIGQFF. CDR3 nucleotides: TGTGCCAGCAGTAAGGCGGGAGGGGGGATTGGGCAGTTCTTC. The V call is TRBV25-1, the J call TRBJ2-1, with 9 bases aligning to TRBD2. The CDR3 sequence is 14 residues long. The V gene end was trimmed by 5 bases and the J gene end by 12 bases; junction bases not matched to a gene: 11. CDR1 is MGHDK and CDR2 is SYGVNS in the germline V gene.

CDR3 nucleotide sequence: TGCGCCAGCAGCTCCGCTGCGGGAGGGCCTCTCGAGCAGTACTTC. It translates to CASSSAAGGPLEQYF. The V and J genes are TRBV5-1 and TRBJ2-7; 9 bases align to TRBD2. The trim removed 3 bases at V and 6 bases at J, leaving 10 bases unmatched. The germline V gene has CDR1 SGHRS and CDR2 YFSETQ. The CDR3 runs to 15 residues. The full variable domain, rest sourced from reference TRBV5-1 and TRBJ2-7, is KAGVTQTPRYLIKTRGQQVTLSCSPISGHRSVSWYQQTPGQGLQFLFEYFSETQRNKGNFPGRFSGRQFSNSRSEMNVSTLELGDSALYLCASSSAAGGPLEQYFGPGTRLTVT.

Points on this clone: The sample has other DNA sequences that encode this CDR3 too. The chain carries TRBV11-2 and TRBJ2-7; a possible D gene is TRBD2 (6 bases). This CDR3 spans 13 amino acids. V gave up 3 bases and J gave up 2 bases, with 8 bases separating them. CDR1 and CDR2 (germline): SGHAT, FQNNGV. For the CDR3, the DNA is TGTGCCAGCAGCTTCACGGGAGCCTACGAGCAGTACTTC. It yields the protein CASSFTGAYEQYF.

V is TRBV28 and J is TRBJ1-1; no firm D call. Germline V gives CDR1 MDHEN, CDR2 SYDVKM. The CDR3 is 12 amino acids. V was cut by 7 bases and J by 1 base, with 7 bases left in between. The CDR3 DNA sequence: TGTGCCAGCAACGAACAGAACACTGAAGCTTTCTTT. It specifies CASNEQNTEAFF.

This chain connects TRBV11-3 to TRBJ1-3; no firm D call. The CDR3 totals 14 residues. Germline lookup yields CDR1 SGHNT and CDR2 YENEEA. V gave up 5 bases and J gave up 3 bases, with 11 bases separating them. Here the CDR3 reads CASSRLGSGNTIYF. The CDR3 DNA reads TGTGCCAGCAGCCGCCTTGGGAGTGGAAACACCATATATTTT. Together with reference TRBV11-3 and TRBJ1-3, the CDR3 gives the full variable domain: EAGVVQSPRYKIIEKKQPVAFWCNPISGHNTLYWYLQNLGQGPELLIRYENEEAVDDSQLPKDRFSAERLKGVDSTLKIQPAELGDSAVYLCASSRLGSGNTIYFGEGSWLTVV.

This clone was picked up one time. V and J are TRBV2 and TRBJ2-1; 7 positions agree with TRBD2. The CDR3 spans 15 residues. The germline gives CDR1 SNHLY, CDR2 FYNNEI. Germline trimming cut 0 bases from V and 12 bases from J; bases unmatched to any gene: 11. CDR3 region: CASSEAPAGMLAQFF. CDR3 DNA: TGTGCCAGCAGTGAAGCCCCAGCGGGAATGCTGGCGCAGTTCTTC. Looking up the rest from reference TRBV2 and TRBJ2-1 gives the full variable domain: EPEVTQTPSHQVTQMGQEVILRCVPISNHLYFYWYRQILGQKVEFLVSFYNNEISEKSEIFDDQFSVERPDGSNFTLKIRSTKLEDSAMYFCASSEAPAGMLAQFFGPGTRLTVL.

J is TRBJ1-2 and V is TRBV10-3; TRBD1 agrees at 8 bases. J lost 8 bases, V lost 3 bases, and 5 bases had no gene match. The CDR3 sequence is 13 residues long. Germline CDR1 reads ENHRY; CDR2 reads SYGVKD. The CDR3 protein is CAISDLDRGGYTF. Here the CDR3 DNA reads TGTGCCATCAGTGACCTAGACAGGGGCGGCTACACCTTC.

CDR3 sequence reads: CAQASSYEQYF. CDR3 nucleotide sequence: TGTGCCCAGGCTAGCAGCTACGAGCAGTACTTC. This sequence joins TRBV2 and TRBJ2-7; D may be TRBD2 (5 bases). The germline V gene has CDR1 SNHLY and CDR2 FYNNEI. CDR3 length: 11 amino acids. Trimming took off 11 bases at V and 3 bases at J, with 11 bases between the two ends.

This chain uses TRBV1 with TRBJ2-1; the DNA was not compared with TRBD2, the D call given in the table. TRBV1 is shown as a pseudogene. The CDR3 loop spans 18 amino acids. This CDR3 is CTSSQDCGGRAGCNEQFF. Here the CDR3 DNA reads TGCACCAGCAGCCAAGATTGTGGAGGGAGGGCCGGGTGTAATGAGCAGTTCTTC.

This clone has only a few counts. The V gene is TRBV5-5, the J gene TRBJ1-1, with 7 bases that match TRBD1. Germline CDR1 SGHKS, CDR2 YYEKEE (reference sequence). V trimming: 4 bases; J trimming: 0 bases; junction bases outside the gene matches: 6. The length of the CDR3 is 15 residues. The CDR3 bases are TGTGCCAGCAGCCCCCAGGGGGTGCTGAACACTGAAGCTTTCTTT. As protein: CASSPQGVLNTEAFF.

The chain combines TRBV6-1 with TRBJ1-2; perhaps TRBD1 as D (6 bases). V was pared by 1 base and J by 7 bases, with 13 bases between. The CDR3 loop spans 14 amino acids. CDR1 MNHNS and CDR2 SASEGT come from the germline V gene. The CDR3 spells CASSEEGDYAGYTF. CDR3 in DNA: TGTGCCAGCAGTGAAGAGGGGGATTACGCTGGCTACACCTTC.

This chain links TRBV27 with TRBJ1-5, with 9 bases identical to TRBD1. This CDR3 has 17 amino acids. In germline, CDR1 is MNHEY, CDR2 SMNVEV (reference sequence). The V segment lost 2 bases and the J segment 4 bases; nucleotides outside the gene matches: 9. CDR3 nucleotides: TGTGCCAGCAGTTTACTATCCGGGACAGGGAGGAATCAGCCCCAGCATTTT. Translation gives CASSLLSGTGRNQPQHF.

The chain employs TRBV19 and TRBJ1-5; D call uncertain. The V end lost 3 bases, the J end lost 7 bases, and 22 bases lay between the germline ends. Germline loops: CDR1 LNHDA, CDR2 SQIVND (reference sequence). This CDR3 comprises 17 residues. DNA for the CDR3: TGTGCCAGTAGTATCTCGGTTGGGCAGGCTGGAGGGCAGCCCCAGCATTTT. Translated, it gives CASSISVGQAGGQPQHF.

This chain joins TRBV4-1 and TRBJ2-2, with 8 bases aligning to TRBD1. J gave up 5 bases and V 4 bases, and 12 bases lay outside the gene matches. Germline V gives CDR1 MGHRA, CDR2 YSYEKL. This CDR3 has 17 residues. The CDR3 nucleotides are TGCGCCAGCAGCCCTCGTCGGACAGGGCGGGGAACCGGGGAGCTGTTTTTT. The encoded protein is CASSPRRTGRGTGELFF.

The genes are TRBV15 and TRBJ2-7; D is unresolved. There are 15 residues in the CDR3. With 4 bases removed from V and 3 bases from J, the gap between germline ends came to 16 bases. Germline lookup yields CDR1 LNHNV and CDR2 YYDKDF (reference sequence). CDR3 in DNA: TGTGCCACCAGCACCCGCGTTCGAGTAAGCTACGAGCAGTACTTC. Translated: CATSTRVRVSYEQYF.

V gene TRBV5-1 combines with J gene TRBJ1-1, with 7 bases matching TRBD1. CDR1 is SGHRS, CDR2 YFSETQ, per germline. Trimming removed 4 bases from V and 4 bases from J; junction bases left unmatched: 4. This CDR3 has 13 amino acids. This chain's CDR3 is CASSPTGFTEAFF. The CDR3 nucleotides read TGCGCCAGCAGCCCGACAGGGTTCACTGAAGCTTTCTTT.

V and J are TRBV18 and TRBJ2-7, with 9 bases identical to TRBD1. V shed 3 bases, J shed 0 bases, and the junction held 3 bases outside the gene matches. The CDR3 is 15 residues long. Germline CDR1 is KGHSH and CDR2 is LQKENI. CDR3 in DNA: TGTGCCAGCTCACCCGGGACAGGGAGCTCCTACGAGCAGTACTTC. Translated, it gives CASSPGTGSSYEQYF.

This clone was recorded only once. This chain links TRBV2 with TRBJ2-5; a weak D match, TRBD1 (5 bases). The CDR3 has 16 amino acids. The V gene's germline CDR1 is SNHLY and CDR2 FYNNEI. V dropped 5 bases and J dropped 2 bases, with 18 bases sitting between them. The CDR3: CASSRRGQGLQETQYF. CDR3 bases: TGTGCCAGCAGTCGAAGGGGCCAGGGCCTTCAAGAGACCCAGTACTTC.

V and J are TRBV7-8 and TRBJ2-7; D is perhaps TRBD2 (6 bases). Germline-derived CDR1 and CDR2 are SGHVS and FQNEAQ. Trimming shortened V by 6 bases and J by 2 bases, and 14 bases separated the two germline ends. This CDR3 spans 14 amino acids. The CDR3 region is CASSPRTITYEQYF. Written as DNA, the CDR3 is TGTGCCAGCAGTCCCCGGACTATCACCTACGAGCAGTACTTC.

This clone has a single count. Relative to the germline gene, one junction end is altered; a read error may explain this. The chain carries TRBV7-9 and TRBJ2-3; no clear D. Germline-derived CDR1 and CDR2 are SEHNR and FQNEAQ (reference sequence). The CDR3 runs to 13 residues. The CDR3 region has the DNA TGTGCCAGCACCTTACTACCCACAGATACGCAGTATTTT. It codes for CASTLLPTDTQYF.

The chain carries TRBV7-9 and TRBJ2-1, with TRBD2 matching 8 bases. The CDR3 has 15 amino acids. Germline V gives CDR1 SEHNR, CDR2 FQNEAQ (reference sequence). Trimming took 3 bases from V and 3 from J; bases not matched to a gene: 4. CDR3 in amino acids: CASSLIAGIYNEQFF. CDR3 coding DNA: TGTGCCAGCAGCTTGATAGCGGGGATCTACAATGAGCAGTTCTTC.

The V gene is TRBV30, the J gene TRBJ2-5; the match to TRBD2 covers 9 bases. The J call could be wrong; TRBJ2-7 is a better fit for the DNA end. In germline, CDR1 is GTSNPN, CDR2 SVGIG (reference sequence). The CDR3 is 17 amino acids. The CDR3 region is CAWSVRGGRATSYEQYF. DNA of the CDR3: TGTGCCTGGAGTGTACGAGGCGGGAGGGCCACCAGTTACGAGCAGTACTTC.

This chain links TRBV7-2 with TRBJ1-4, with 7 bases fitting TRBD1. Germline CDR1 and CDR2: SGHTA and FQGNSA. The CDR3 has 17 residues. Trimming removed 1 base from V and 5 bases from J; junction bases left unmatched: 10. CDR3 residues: CASSLGGPGTANEKLFF. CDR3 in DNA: TGTGCCAGCAGCTTAGGGGGACCCGGGACAGCGAATGAAAAACTGTTTTTT.

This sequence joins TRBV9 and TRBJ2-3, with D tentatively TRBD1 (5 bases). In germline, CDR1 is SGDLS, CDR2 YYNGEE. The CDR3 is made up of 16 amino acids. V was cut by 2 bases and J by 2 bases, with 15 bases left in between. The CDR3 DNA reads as TGTGCCAGCAGCGTTAGTCAGGGCTTCGCCACAGATACGCAGTATTTT. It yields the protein CASSVSQGFATDTQYF.

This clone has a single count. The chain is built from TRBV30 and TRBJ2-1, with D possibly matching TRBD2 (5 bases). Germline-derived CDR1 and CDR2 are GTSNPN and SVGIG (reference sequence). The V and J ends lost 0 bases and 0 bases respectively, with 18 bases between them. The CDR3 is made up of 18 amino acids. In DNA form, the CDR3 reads TGTGCCTGGAGTGTACGGGGTTATGGGAGACCCTCCTACAATGAGCAGTTCTTC. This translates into CAWSVRGYGRPSYNEQFF.

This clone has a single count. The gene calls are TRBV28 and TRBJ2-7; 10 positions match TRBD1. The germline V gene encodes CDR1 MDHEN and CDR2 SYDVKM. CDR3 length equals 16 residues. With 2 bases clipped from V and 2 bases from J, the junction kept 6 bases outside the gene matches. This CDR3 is CASSLGFGQGAYEQYF. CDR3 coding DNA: TGTGCCAGCAGTTTAGGGTTTGGACAGGGGGCCTACGAGCAGTACTTC.

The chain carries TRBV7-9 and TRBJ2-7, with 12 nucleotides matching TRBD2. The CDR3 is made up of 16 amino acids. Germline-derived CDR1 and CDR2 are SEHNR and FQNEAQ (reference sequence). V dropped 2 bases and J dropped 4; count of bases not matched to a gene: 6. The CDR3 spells CASSLRRLAGDYEQYF. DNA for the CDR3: TGTGCCAGCAGCTTAAGGAGACTAGCGGGAGATTACGAGCAGTACTTC.

The CDR3 protein is CASTLTGVEKLFF. The CDR3 bases are TGTGCCAGCACCCTGACAGGGGTTGAAAAACTGTTTTTT. The chain combines TRBV5-5 with TRBJ1-4; TRBD1 matches 8 bases. Trimming cost V 6 bases and J 7 bases; bases outside gene matches: 5. This CDR3 comprises 13 residues. Germline V gene sequence: CDR1 SGHKS, CDR2 YYEKEE (reference sequence).